This T cell receptor (beta chain) was recovered during a study of cytomegalovirus exposure and HLA in healthy donors. Germline assignment: CDR1 SGHVS and CDR2 FQNEAQ. CDR3 length equals 13 residues. Trimming pared 3 bases from V and 5 bases from J, leaving 11 bases between. The PCR was carried out with 60 Vbeta primers and 13 Jbeta primers. Only in-frame clones appear in the TCRdb table, and some are missing; sequencing was by immunoSEQ multiplex PCR. Counted here are about 210,000 clones, approximately 82% occurring once; the ten biggest clones make up 1.7%. This sequence was found in a man aged 35-49 years in good health and CMV-seropositive. The specimen sequenced was PBMCs. The V and J genes are TRBV7-8 and TRBJ2-7, with D possibly matching TRBD2 (5 bases). The CDR3: CASSLRALDEQYF. The CDR3, as DNA: TGTGCCAGCAGCTTGAGGGCTCTAGACGAGCAGTACTTC.